The T cell receptor beta chain described here comes from a study of blood T cell repertoires in COVID-19. Whole-study context: The United States, Italy and Spain provided the acute and convalescent COVID-19 samples. The analysed material was cDNA or gDNA that came from T cells, B-cell-depleted T cells, or PBMCs.

Germline assignment: CDR1 GTSNPN and CDR2 SVGIG (reference sequence). V was pared by 3 bases and J by 3 bases, with 12 bases between. The CDR3 totals 14 residues. In the authors' methods: From reference gene primer amplification, estimates of nucleated cell counts were derived. Profiling relied on immunoSEQ multiplex PCR, and the TCRdb table lists in-frame clones only, not all of them. The DNA gave D and trimming, while V, J and clone size come from that table. This sample carries about 210,000 clones, approximately 83% of them seen once, and the ten largest clones take about 2.5%. What was sequenced was peripheral blood. This clonotype was sampled from a middle-aged woman with active or convalescent COVID-19. The rearrangement uses TRBV30 and TRBJ1-5; perhaps TRBD1 as D (6 bases). The CDR3 nucleotides are TGTGCCTGGAGAAGAGGGGGGGTCAATCAGCCCCAGCATTTT. It encodes CAWRRGGVNQPQHF.